This passage covers 25 T cell receptor beta chains from one sample sequenced in a study of T cells after yellow fever vaccination. TCRdb ran MiXCR on the 5' RACE reads and lists one entry per CDR3 protein. The data contain approximately 160,000 distinct CDR3 sequences, roughly 6.4% of them seen just once; the ten biggest clones take up approximately 3%. Sequences were derived from CD4+ T cells sorted from PBMCs, sampled on the day of the first yellow fever vaccination. The source of these receptors is a man younger than 35 who received the YFV17D yellow fever vaccine.

This clonotype came up many times. The chain employs TRBV5-1 and TRBJ2-2; 9 nucleotides line up with TRBD1. With 3 bases clipped from V and 4 bases from J, the junction kept 4 bases outside the gene matches. The CDR3 totals 15 residues. Germline V gene data show CDR1 as SGHRS and CDR2 as YFSETQ. The CDR3 DNA reads as TGCGCCAGCAGCTCGGGACAGGGAGTCACCGGGGAGCTGTTTTTT. Translation gives CASSSGQGVTGELFF.

This clonotype appeared many times. This chain uses TRBV29-1 with TRBJ2-7; D gene uncertain. V lost 5 bases and J 2 bases, leaving 7 bases between the germline ends. Germline-derived CDR1 and CDR2 are SQVTM and ANQGSEA. The CDR3 spans 11 residues. CDR3 loop: CSVMSTYEQYF. In DNA, the CDR3 is TGCAGCGTTATGAGTACCTACGAGCAGTACTTC.

This clonotype was found a few times. This sequence joins TRBV7-9 and TRBJ2-3, with a possible D match to TRBD1 (6 bases). Germline CDR1 SEHNR, CDR2 FQNEAQ (reference sequence). This CDR3 comprises 14 residues. V was clipped by 1 base and J by 9 bases, with 14 bases between them. The CDR3 protein is CASSLGQGPRTQYF. The CDR3 nucleotides read TGTGCCAGCAGCTTAGGTCAGGGGCCGCGAACGCAGTATTTT.

The rearrangement joins TRBV5-4 to TRBJ2-3; 8 nucleotides align to TRBD1. The germline V gene has CDR1 SGHNT and CDR2 YYREEE (reference sequence). V lost 10 bases, J lost 0 bases, and 7 bases stayed unmatched. CDR3 length: 14 amino acids. The CDR3 protein is CASQGAASTDTQYF. Here the CDR3 DNA reads TGTGCCTCCCAGGGGGCGGCTAGCACAGATACGCAGTATTTT.

The sample holds many counts of this clonotype. The chain employs TRBV20-1 and TRBJ2-2; tentative D call: TRBD2 (5 bases). The CDR3 is 16 residues long. Looked up from germline, CDR1 is DFQATT and CDR2 is SNEGSKA (reference sequence). V lost 0 bases and J lost 0, with 11 bases in between. DNA for the CDR3: TGCAGTGCTAGAGACCCCCGGGGAGCGAACACCGGGGAGCTGTTTTTT. Residues: CSARDPRGANTGELFF.

This clonotype has just a few counts. The chain joins TRBV23-1 to TRBJ2-7; 7 nucleotides line up with TRBD2. TRBV23-1 is filed as an ORF, its function uncertain. V lost 4 bases to trimming and J lost 5 bases; unmatched junction nucleotides: 20. The CDR3 loop spans 18 amino acids. The chain's CDR3 is CASSRPVPLAVLSHEQYV. CDR3 coding DNA: TGCGCCAGCAGTCGTCCTGTCCCTCTAGCGGTGCTTTCCCACGAGCAGTACGTC.

V is TRBV4-1 and J is TRBJ2-7; 8 positions agree with TRBD1. The ends lost 6 bases at V and 1 base at J; junction bases unmatched: 14. CDR1 is MGHRA and CDR2 is YSYEKL in the germline V gene. The CDR3 runs 17 residues. The CDR3 here is CASSLRTGGTSSYEQYF. The CDR3 DNA is TGCGCCAGCAGTTTACGAACAGGGGGAACCTCGTCCTACGAGCAGTACTTC.

This clonotype was recorded at least ten times. The rearrangement links TRBV4-3 to TRBJ2-1; TRBD2 matches 13 bases. With V trimmed by 0 bases and J by 4 bases, 3 bases remained unmatched. The CDR3 spans 17 residues. Germline loops: CDR1 LGHNA, CDR2 YSLEER. CDR3 nucleotide sequence: TGCGCCAGCAGCCAAGAAGCGGGACTAGCGGGGTACAATGAGCAGTTCTTC. It encodes CASSQEAGLAGYNEQFF.

This clonotype was detected many times. This chain joins TRBV5-1 and TRBJ1-1, with 8 bases matching TRBD1. Losses at the gene ends were 4 bases for V and 5 bases for J; bases not matched to a gene: 10. Per the germline V gene, CDR1 is SGHRS and CDR2 is YFSETQ. This CDR3 comprises 15 residues. This CDR3 reads CASSTRTGWETEAFF. CDR3 nucleotides: TGCGCCAGCAGCACTCGGACAGGGTGGGAAACTGAAGCTTTCTTT.

A note on this clonotype: This may arise from a read error, as a much more abundant clone is one base away. J is TRBJ1-1 and V is TRBV20-1; 7 bases fit TRBD1. The CDR3 consists of 12 residues. CDR1 is DFQATT, CDR2 SNEGSKA, per germline (reference sequence). CDR3 loop: CSASGGGQKALF. As DNA, the CDR3 is TGCAGTGCCTCAGGGGGGGGTCAGAAAGCTCTCTTT.

This clonotype has at least ten counts. The rearrangement uses TRBV7-9 and TRBJ2-3; D not resolved. The CDR3 totals 13 residues. V dropped 1 base and J dropped 4 bases, with 6 bases sitting between them. CDR1 SEHNR and CDR2 FQNEAQ come from the germline V gene (reference sequence). The CDR3 bases are TGTGCCAGCAGCTTAGGGCCACCAGATACGCAGTATTTT. Protein sequence: CASSLGPPDTQYF.

This clonotype showed up just a few times. The J gene is TRBJ2-5, the V gene TRBV21-1; the table assigns TRBD1, which was not confirmed against the DNA. TRBV21-1 is listed as a pseudogene. This CDR3 is built from 15 residues. The CDR3: CASSRKRGPQETQYF. The CDR3 DNA reads TGTGCCAGCAGCAGAAAGAGGGGGCCCCAAGAGACCCAGTACTTC.

There are a few counts of this clonotype. J is TRBJ2-1 and V is TRBV6-2 or TRBV6-3, with 8 bases aligning to TRBD1. Germline V gene data show CDR1 as MNHEY and CDR2 as SVGEGT. The CDR3 has 17 amino acids. J was trimmed by 7 bases and V by 6 bases; bases with no gene match: 17. CDR3 loop: CASSPGRGRGRTNEQFF. CDR3 sequence (DNA): TGTGCCAGCAGCCCCGGGCGGGGCAGGGGGCGCACAAATGAGCAGTTCTTC.

Ten or more counts support this clonotype. This chain uses TRBV20-1 with TRBJ2-7; 12 bases line up with TRBD2. J was trimmed by 0 bases and V by 6 bases; bases with no gene match: 3. The CDR3 length is 14 residues. CDR1 is DFQATT, CDR2 SNEGSKA, per germline (reference sequence). DNA of the CDR3: TGCAGTGCCCTAGCGGGGGGGAGCTCCTACGAGCAGTACTTC. Translating it yields CSALAGGSSYEQYF.

This clonotype has ten or more counts. The chain links TRBV12-3 or TRBV12-4 to TRBJ1-2; maybe TRBD1 (6 bases). This CDR3 is built from 14 residues. V lost 1 base and J lost 4, with 10 bases in between. CDR3 region: CASSLGGRVYGYTF. The CDR3, as DNA: TGTGCCAGCAGTTTAGGGGGGCGAGTCTATGGCTACACCTTC.

The table lists this clonotype with many counts. The chain links TRBV6-1 to TRBJ1-6; 9 bases agree with TRBD1. The germline gives CDR1 MNHNS, CDR2 SASEGT. This CDR3 is 15 amino acids long. The junction had 3 bases not matched to a gene; V was cut back by 0 bases and J by 9 bases. The CDR3 DNA follows: TGTGCCAGCAGTGAAGCACAGGGGGCCCGTTCACCCCTCCACTTT. Its protein is CASSEAQGARSPLHF.

This clonotype occurred many times. V gene TRBV12-3 or TRBV12-4 combines with J gene TRBJ1-4; D not certain. Between the trimmed V and J ends, which lost 5 bases and 4 bases, there was a span of 11 bases. The CDR3 spans 14 residues. CDR3 sequence reads: CASSPSMGNEKLFF. The DNA of the CDR3 is TGTGCCAGCAGTCCCAGCATGGGTAATGAAAAACTGTTTTTT.

A few counts support this clonotype. The rearrangement joins TRBV20-1 to TRBJ2-7, with 12 bases matching TRBD1. The CDR3 covers 15 residues. Trimming cost V 5 bases and J 1 base; bases outside gene matches: 6. CDR1 and CDR2 (germline): DFQATT, SNEGSKA (reference sequence). DNA of the CDR3: TGCAGTGCTGAGCCGGGACAGGGGGCTTCCTACGAGCAGTACTTC. It yields the protein CSAEPGQGASYEQYF.

The V and J genes are TRBV7-2 and TRBJ1-4; D remains ambiguous. Trimming left V 0 bases short and J 0 bases short, with 5 bases between. CDR3 size: 15 residues. Germline CDR1 and CDR2: SGHTA and FQGNSA. The chain's CDR3 is CASSLAQATNEKLFF. The DNA of the CDR3 is TGTGCCAGCAGCTTAGCCCAGGCAACTAATGAAAAACTGTTTTTT. Full variable domain (remainder filled in from reference TRBV7-2 and TRBJ1-4): GAGVSQSPSNKVTEKGKDVELRCDPISGHTALYWYRQSLGQGLEFLIYFQGNSAPDKSGLPSDRFSAERTGGSVSTLTIQRTQQEDSAVYLCASSLAQATNEKLFFGSGTQLSVL.

This clonotype was seen at least ten times. The chain couples TRBV5-1 to TRBJ2-7; perhaps D is TRBD1 or TRBD2 (5 bases each). The CDR3 loop spans 15 amino acids. Germline loops: CDR1 SGHRS, CDR2 YFSETQ. Trimming removed 4 bases at V and 3 bases at J, with 17 bases between. This chain's CDR3 is CASSQMGPKSYEQYV. The DNA for the CDR3 is TGCGCCAGCAGCCAAATGGGACCGAAGAGCTACGAGCAGTACGTC.

The chain links TRBV20-1 to TRBJ1-5; TRBD1 matches at 9 bases. Germline trimming cut 3 bases from V and 5 bases from J; bases unmatched to any gene: 2. Germline CDR1 DFQATT, CDR2 SNEGSKA (reference sequence). CDR3 size: 13 residues. The CDR3 loop is CSARTGGDQPQHF. The CDR3 nucleotides read TGCAGTGCTAGGACAGGGGGAGATCAGCCCCAGCATTTT.

V and J are TRBV28 and TRBJ2-2, with D perhaps matching TRBD2 (5 bases). The CDR3 sequence is 15 residues long. V was shortened by 8 bases and J by 1 base, with 14 bases between the two germline ends. Germline assignment: CDR1 MDHEN and CDR2 SYDVKM. This chain's CDR3 is CASRGGPKNTGELFF. In DNA form, the CDR3 reads TGTGCCAGCCGCGGAGGTCCCAAGAACACCGGGGAGCTGTTTTTT.

The V gene is TRBV25-1, the J gene TRBJ2-7; weak D call: TRBD1 (5 bases). Germline V lookup: CDR1 MGHDK, CDR2 SYGVNS. CDR3 length: 13 residues. V was clipped by 4 bases and J by 2 bases, with 9 bases between them. This CDR3 is CASSVTGTYEQYF. The CDR3 DNA follows: TGTGCCAGCAGTGTAACAGGCACCTACGAGCAGTACTTC.

This clonotype has more than one count but fewer than ten. V usage is TRBV27 and J usage is TRBJ1-3; D might be TRBD1 (5 bases). Germline loops: CDR1 MNHEY, CDR2 SMNVEV (reference sequence). The CDR3 extends over 16 amino acids. V shed 6 bases and J shed 0 bases, with 15 bases lying between them. The CDR3 loop is CASRVTAQASGNTIYF. CDR3 in DNA: TGTGCCAGCAGAGTGACAGCCCAAGCCTCTGGAAACACCATATATTTT.

The table lists this clonotype with many counts. The chain has TRBV10-3 and TRBJ2-2; no reliable D call. The V gene lost 0 bases and the J gene lost 11 bases, with 13 bases spanning the gap. Germline lookup yields CDR1 ENHRY and CDR2 SYGVKD. This CDR3 has 14 residues. The CDR3 coding sequence is TGTGCCATCAGTGAGTCGACTCAGTTGGCAGAGCTGTTTTTT. It is translated as CAISESTQLAELFF.